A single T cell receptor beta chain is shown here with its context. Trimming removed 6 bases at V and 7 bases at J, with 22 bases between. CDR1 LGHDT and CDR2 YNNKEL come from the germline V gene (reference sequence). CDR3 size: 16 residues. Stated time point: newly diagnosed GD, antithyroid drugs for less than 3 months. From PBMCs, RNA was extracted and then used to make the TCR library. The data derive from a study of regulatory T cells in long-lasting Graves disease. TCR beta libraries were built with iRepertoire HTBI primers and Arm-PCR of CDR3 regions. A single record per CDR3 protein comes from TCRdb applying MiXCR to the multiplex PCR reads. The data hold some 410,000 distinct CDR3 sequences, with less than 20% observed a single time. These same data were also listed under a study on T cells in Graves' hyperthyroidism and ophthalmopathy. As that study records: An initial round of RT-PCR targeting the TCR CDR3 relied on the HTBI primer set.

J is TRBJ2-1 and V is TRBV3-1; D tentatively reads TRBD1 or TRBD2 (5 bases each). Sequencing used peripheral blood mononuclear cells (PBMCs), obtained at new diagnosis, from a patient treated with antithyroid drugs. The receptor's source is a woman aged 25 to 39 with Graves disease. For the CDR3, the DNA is TGTGCCAGCAGTAGTCTCCGGGACGTGGAGAGAAATGAGCAGTTCTTC. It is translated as CASSSLRDVERNEQFF.